Following are 22 T cell receptor beta chains from one sample sequenced in a study of T cell responses to AZD1222 COVID-19 vaccine. Only in-frame clones appear in the TCRdb table, and some are missing; sequencing was by immunoSEQ multiplex PCR. Among some 100,000 clones listed, approximately 90% were seen once. The material was peripheral blood, obtained on day 0 of AZD1222 vaccination. These receptors were obtained from an adult in good health.

The chain joins TRBV21-1 to TRBJ1-6. TRBV21-1 is a pseudogene segment. This CDR3 has 15 residues. CDR3 coding DNA: TGTGCCAGCAGCAATGGGAGCTCCTATAATTCACCCCTCCACTTT. Its protein product is CASSNGSSYNSPLHF.

The chain recombines TRBV7-8 with TRBJ1-1, with 9 bases fitting TRBD1. The CDR3 covers 15 residues. Trimming at V came to 5 bases and at J to 5 bases, leaving 9 bases not matched to a gene. Germline-derived CDR1 and CDR2 are SGHVS and FQNEAQ. The CDR3 is CASSRGQGTTTEAFF. The CDR3 DNA is TGTGCCAGCAGCCGAGGACAGGGGACGACGACTGAAGCTTTCTTT. Complete variable domain (other parts from reference TRBV7-8 and TRBJ1-1): GAGVSQSPRYKVAKRGQDVALRCDPISGHVSLFWYQQALGQGPEFLTYFQNEAQLDKSGLPSDRFFAERPEGSVSTLKIQRTQQEDSAVYLCASSRGQGTTTEAFFGQGTRLTVV.

The chain couples TRBV29-1 to TRBJ1-1; D perhaps matches TRBD1 (5 bases). Germline CDR1 SQVTM, CDR2 ANQGSEA. V dropped 4 bases and J dropped 0 bases, with 12 bases sitting between them. This CDR3 is built from 14 residues. Here the CDR3 reads CSVGQGAMNTEAFF. The DNA for the CDR3 is TGCAGCGTTGGTCAGGGAGCCATGAACACTGAAGCTTTCTTT.

There are a few counts of this clone. This CDR3 reads CASSRTSGQGREQYF. CDR3 coding DNA: TGCGCCAGCAGCCGGACTAGCGGACAGGGAAGGGAGCAGTACTTC. This sequence joins TRBV5-1 and TRBJ2-7; 10 bases match TRBD2. The CDR3 spans 15 residues. Germline loops: CDR1 SGHRS, CDR2 YFSETQ. The V gene end was trimmed by 4 bases and the J gene end by 7 bases; junction bases not matched to a gene: 11.

The chain joins TRBV5-1 to TRBJ1-6; D remains ambiguous. Germline CDR1 SGHRS, CDR2 YFSETQ. The CDR3 loop spans 14 amino acids. V was shortened by 4 bases and J by 5 bases, with 10 bases between the two germline ends. In DNA form, the CDR3 reads TGCGCCAGCAGCGTGGGTCCAGATAATTCACCCCTCCACTTT. This encodes CASSVGPDNSPLHF.

The chain couples TRBV11-2 to TRBJ1-2; D unclear. Germline CDR1 is SGHAT and CDR2 is FQNNGV. The CDR3 is made up of 15 amino acids. Deletions cut 5 bases from V and 3 bases from J, with 16 bases between. CDR3 sequence reads: CASSPRAGGHYGYTF. Here the CDR3 DNA reads TGTGCCAGCAGCCCGAGGGCGGGAGGACACTATGGCTACACCTTC.

The genes are TRBV2 and TRBJ1-3; 9 nucleotides match TRBD1. The J segment lost 4 bases and the V segment lost 6 bases, leaving 4 bases of the junction unmatched. The length of the CDR3 is 14 residues. Germline lookup yields CDR1 SNHLY and CDR2 FYNNEI. CDR3 residues: CASRNRGPGNTIYF. DNA of the CDR3: TGTGCCAGCAGAAACAGGGGGCCCGGAAACACCATATATTTT. Using reference TRBV2 and TRBJ1-3 for the parts outside the CDR3, the full variable domain is EPEVTQTPSHQVTQMGQEVILRCVPISNHLYFYWYRQILGQKVEFLVSFYNNEISEKSEIFDDQFSVERPDGSNFTLKIRSTKLEDSAMYFCASRNRGPGNTIYFGEGSWLTVV.

The rearrangement joins TRBV21-1 to TRBJ2-3; the table assigns TRBD1, which was not confirmed against the DNA. TRBV21-1 is annotated as a pseudogene. This CDR3 comprises 16 residues. The CDR3 here is CASSKDQGAGTDTQYF. The CDR3 nucleotides are TGTGCCAGCAGCAAGGATCAGGGGGCAGGCACAGATACGCAGTATTTT.

This clone was observed once. This chain links TRBV12-2 with TRBJ2-3; TRBD2 is the table's D call, not checked against the DNA. TRBV12-2 is given as a pseudogene. This CDR3 is 14 amino acids long. The CDR3 is CASRLASSTDTQYF. CDR3 DNA sequence: TGTGCAAGTCGCTTAGCTAGCAGCACAGATACGCAGTATTTT.

The J gene is TRBJ1-1, the V gene TRBV4-3, with D tentatively TRBD1 (5 bases). The CDR3 extends over 16 amino acids. CDR1 and CDR2 (germline): LGHNA, YSLEER. Trimming cost V 0 bases and J 11 bases, with 22 bases left between them. Here the CDR3 reads CASSQDSRGAFSYAFF. The CDR3 bases are TGCGCCAGCAGCCAAGATTCTCGGGGCGCCTTTTCTTACGCTTTCTTT.

The chain employs TRBV5-8 and TRBJ2-1; unclear D gene. Germline V CDR1 and CDR2: SGHTS, YDEGEE. V lost 3 bases and J lost 4, with 8 bases in between. The CDR3 extends over 13 amino acids. The CDR3: CASSWALYNEQFF. The CDR3 coding sequence is TGTGCCAGCAGCTGGGCCCTATACAATGAGCAGTTCTTC.

The chain joins TRBV19 to TRBJ1-3, with D possibly TRBD1 on 6 matching bases. Trimming pared 7 bases from V and 0 bases from J, leaving 19 bases between. CDR1 LNHDA and CDR2 SQIVND come from the germline V gene (reference sequence). The CDR3 is 17 amino acids. The CDR3 nucleotides are TGTGCCAGTACCTCCGGGGGGCTGAATAACTCTGGAAACACCATATATTTT. Amino acid sequence: CASTSGGLNNSGNTIYF.

This chain links TRBV14 with TRBJ2-1; D gene unclear. The V and J ends lost 1 base and 0 bases respectively, with 7 bases between them. CDR3 size: 15 residues. In germline, CDR1 is SGHDN, CDR2 FVKESK. The DNA of the CDR3 is TGTGCCAGCAGCCAAGTTGCAGGCTCCTACAATGAGCAGTTCTTC. Protein product: CASSQVAGSYNEQFF.

V usage is TRBV25-1 and J usage is TRBJ1-1; possibly TRBD1 for D (5 bases). Trimming pared 3 bases from V and 7 bases from J, leaving 12 bases between. CDR3 length equals 13 residues. CDR1 and CDR2 (germline): MGHDK, SYGVNS. CDR3 protein: CASSDDRNLEAFF. CDR3 bases: TGTGCCAGCAGTGATGACAGAAACCTTGAAGCTTTCTTT.

J is TRBJ1-1 and V is TRBV3-1 (or the pseudogene TRBV3-2), with 8 bases fitting TRBD1. The J segment lost 1 base and the V segment lost 5 bases, leaving 3 bases of the junction unmatched. There are 14 residues in the CDR3. The germline V gene has CDR1 LGHDT and CDR2 YNNKEL (reference sequence). The CDR3 DNA reads TGTGCCAGCAGCTACAGGGGGAGGAACACTGAAGCTTTCTTT. Encoded protein: CASSYRGRNTEAFF.

The V call is TRBV11-2, the J call TRBJ2-7; 7 bases are shared with TRBD2. The CDR3 contains 14 residues. CDR1 and CDR2 from the germline V gene are SGHAT and FQNNGV. V shed 3 bases, J shed 9 bases, and the junction held 11 bases outside the gene matches. The CDR3 DNA follows: TGTGCCAGCAGCTTCGCCAAGCGGGGCCTTGGGCAGTACTTC. It codes for CASSFAKRGLGQYF.

This chain links TRBV5-8 with TRBJ2-5; D call uncertain. CDR3 length equals 13 residues. CDR1 is SGHTS, CDR2 YDEGEE, per germline. V lost 2 bases and J lost 4, with 9 bases in between. CDR3 coding DNA: TGTGCCAGCAGCTTTAGGTGGGGAGAGACCCAGTACTTC. Protein product: CASSFRWGETQYF.

This chain connects TRBV19 to TRBJ1-1; TRBD1 matches at 10 bases. J gave up 5 bases and V 6 bases, and 9 bases lay outside the gene matches. This CDR3 contains 15 residues. Germline V gene data show CDR1 as LNHDA and CDR2 as SQIVND (reference sequence). This CDR3 reads CASRIQTGGSTEAFF. In DNA form, the CDR3 reads TGTGCCAGTAGGATTCAGACAGGGGGCTCGACTGAAGCTTTCTTT.

The chain recombines TRBV12-3 or TRBV12-4 with TRBJ1-6; D is unclear. The CDR3 has 13 amino acids. V gave up 3 bases and J gave up 7 bases, with 7 bases separating them. This CDR3 is CASSFPLNSPLHF. In nucleotides, the CDR3 is TGTGCCAGCAGTTTTCCCCTCAATTCACCCCTCCACTTT.

V gene TRBV3-1 (or the pseudogene TRBV3-2) combines with J gene TRBJ1-1, with a tentative D call TRBD1 (6 bases). This CDR3 spans 17 amino acids. V was trimmed by 5 bases and J by 1 base, leaving 20 bases between them. Germline-derived CDR1 and CDR2 are LGHDT and YNNKEL (reference sequence). CDR3 coding DNA: TGTGCCAGCAGCTACCGATTTCGGGACACTAAGAACACTGAAGCTTTCTTT. This sequence encodes CASSYRFRDTKNTEAFF.

V and J are TRBV4-1 and TRBJ2-5, with 7 bases lining up with TRBD1. The CDR3 has 14 residues. V lost 5 bases, J lost 5 bases, and 8 bases stayed unmatched. The germline V gene has CDR1 MGHRA and CDR2 YSYEKL. CDR3 residues: CASSSSGGVETQYF. The DNA of the CDR3 is TGCGCCAGCAGCTCGTCAGGGGGAGTCGAGACCCAGTACTTC.

This clone was seen a few times. The chain combines TRBV3-1 (or the pseudogene TRBV3-2) with TRBJ2-3; D is possibly TRBD1 or TRBD2 (5 bases each). The CDR3 consists of 16 residues. The V and J ends lost 4 bases and 2 bases respectively, with 16 bases between them. CDR1 and CDR2 from the germline V gene are LGHDT and YNNKEL (reference sequence). Here the CDR3 DNA reads TGTGCCAGCAGCCCCCCCCGGGGCACACCCACAGATACGCAGTATTTT. Its protein is CASSPPRGTPTDTQYF.